This T cell receptor (beta chain) came from a study of blood T cell repertoires in COVID-19. Study information: Samples came from the United States, Italy and Spain, spanning acute and convalescent COVID-19.

There are 17 residues in the CDR3. Trimming removed 5 bases from V and 2 bases from J; junction bases left unmatched: 13. Germline assignment: CDR1 LGHDT and CDR2 YNNKEL (reference sequence). Per the original methods: Reference gene primer amplification gave nucleated cell count estimates. Profiling relied on immunoSEQ multiplex PCR, and the TCRdb table lists in-frame clones only, not all of them. D and trimming were read from the DNA, whereas the V and J calls and clone size are those reported in that table. The data contain roughly 670,000 clones, about 90% of them singletons. The rearrangement joins TRBV3-1 (or the pseudogene TRBV3-2) to TRBJ2-3, with 7 bases aligning to TRBD2. The source material was peripheral blood. The receptor was derived from a woman younger than 35 with acute or convalescent COVID-19. The CDR3 loop reads CASSYIFGGGTTDTQYF. CDR3 bases: TGTGCCAGCAGCTATATCTTCGGGGGAGGGACCACAGATACGCAGTATTTT.